The 24 T cell receptor beta chains below were found in one sample sequenced in a study of T cell clonotyping in hematopoietic cell transplantation. The method was immunoSEQ multiplex PCR; TCRdb's version includes in-frame clones alone and lacks a portion of them. Found here are more than 70,000 clones, 90% to 97% of them singletons; the top ten hold under 2%. Time point described: recipient sample about 28 days before transplant, after cytoreduction. The material was peripheral blood mononuclear cells, obtained before stem cell transplant. All receptors derive from a woman aged 50 to 65 with acute myeloid leukemia. Some clones in this sample may be carry-over from other donors' samples.

The chain links TRBV5-8 to TRBJ2-1; D uncertain. V was pared by 3 bases and J by 9 bases, with 16 bases between. Germline V gives CDR1 SGHTS, CDR2 YDEGEE. This CDR3 is 14 amino acids long. This CDR3 is CASSSSGGYGEQFF. The CDR3 DNA follows: TGTGCCAGCAGCTCCTCGGGTGGATACGGTGAGCAGTTCTTC.

This chain joins TRBV2 and TRBJ2-7; D gene ambiguous. Trimming removed 3 bases at V and 3 bases at J, with 12 bases between. The CDR3 covers 14 residues. Per germline, CDR1 SNHLY and CDR2 FYNNEI. The CDR3 here is CASSESETLYEQYF. The CDR3 DNA reads TGTGCCAGCAGTGAGTCGGAAACCCTCTACGAGCAGTACTTC.

V and J are TRBV19 and TRBJ2-5; D could derive from TRBD1 or TRBD2 (6 bases each). Deletions cut 5 bases from V and 7 bases from J, with 17 bases between. CDR1 and CDR2 from the germline V gene are LNHDA and SQIVND (reference sequence). There are 14 residues in the CDR3. The CDR3 spells CASSSRLGGWTQYF. CDR3 bases: TGTGCCAGTAGTTCCCGACTAGGGGGATGGACCCAGTACTTC.

This chain connects TRBV19 to TRBJ2-7; a possible D gene is TRBD1 (8 bases). This CDR3 contains 15 residues. Germline V gene lookup returns CDR1 LNHDA and CDR2 SQIVND (reference sequence). V lost 5 bases and J lost 4, with 18 bases in between. The CDR3 coding sequence is TGTGCCAGTAGTGGGAGGACAGGGAGGGCGTACGAGCAGTACTTC. It codes for CASSGRTGRAYEQYF.

This clone was detected once. The chain joins TRBV30 to TRBJ1-5; no reliable D call. V lost 6 bases and J 1 base, leaving 10 bases between the germline ends. The CDR3 has 13 amino acids. The V gene's germline CDR1 is GTSNPN and CDR2 SVGIG (reference sequence). DNA of the CDR3: TGTGCCTGCCAAAGCGACAGCAATCAGCCCCAGCATTTT. It yields the protein CACQSDSNQPQHF.

This rearrangement joins TRBV9 to TRBJ2-2; D not certain. The CDR3 sequence is 17 residues long. The V and J ends lost 1 base and 4 bases respectively, with 17 bases between them. Germline V CDR1 and CDR2: SGDLS, YYNGEE. The CDR3 is CASSVRRVVTLTGELFF. CDR3 bases: TGTGCCAGCAGCGTAAGGAGAGTTGTCACCCTCACCGGGGAGCTGTTTTTT.

V usage is TRBV29-1 and J usage is TRBJ1-3; D is unresolved. Trimming left V 6 bases short and J 2 bases short, with 8 bases between. The CDR3 extends over 12 amino acids. CDR1 and CDR2 (germline): SQVTM, ANQGSEA. The CDR3 nucleotides read TGCAGCGTAACCGATCCTGGAAACACCATATATTTT. It translates to CSVTDPGNTIYF.

This clone appeared a few times. The chain joins TRBV6-1 to TRBJ2-2, with TRBD1 as a possible D gene (6 bases). The CDR3 has 14 residues. V was pared by 4 bases and J by 7 bases, with 13 bases between. Germline V gene sequence: CDR1 MNHNS, CDR2 SASEGT. Here the CDR3 reads CASSGWTDGGELFF. CDR3 DNA: TGTGCCAGCAGTGGGTGGACAGATGGCGGGGAGCTGTTTTTT.

J is TRBJ2-5 and V is TRBV6-6, with 8 bases fitting TRBD2. CDR3 length: 13 amino acids. Germline V CDR1 and CDR2: MNHNY, SVGAGI (reference sequence). With 7 bases clipped from V and 4 bases from J, the junction kept 5 bases outside the gene matches. CDR3 in DNA: TGTGCCAGCAAGGGTCGGGGGGGAGAGACCCAGTACTTC. Encoded protein: CASKGRGGETQYF.

The gene calls are TRBV6-1 and TRBJ1-2; tentatively, D is TRBD1 (6 bases). There are 14 residues in the CDR3. V shed 6 bases and J shed 1 base, with 12 bases lying between them. From germline, CDR1 is MNHNS and CDR2 SASEGT. CDR3 amino acids: CASSPGTHNYGYTF. In DNA, the CDR3 is TGTGCCAGCAGCCCCGGGACACATAACTATGGCTACACCTTC.

The chain combines TRBV14 with TRBJ2-5; TRBD2 is a possible D gene (5 bases). With 4 bases removed from V and 5 bases from J, the gap between germline ends came to 17 bases. The length of the CDR3 is 15 residues. The V gene's germline CDR1 is SGHDN and CDR2 FVKESK. The CDR3 loop is CASSPSSVLEETQYF. The CDR3 nucleotides are TGTGCCAGCAGCCCTAGCTCCGTACTCGAGGAGACCCAGTACTTC.

The chain has TRBV19 and TRBJ1-2, with D possibly being TRBD1 (6 bases). The CDR3 is 15 amino acids. The V and J ends lost 5 bases and 4 bases respectively, with 17 bases between them. Germline CDR1 LNHDA, CDR2 SQIVND (reference sequence). The CDR3 spells CASSETNRAGYGYTF. CDR3 nucleotides: TGTGCCAGTAGTGAAACCAACAGGGCGGGCTATGGCTACACCTTC.

This clone showed up just a few times. This chain uses TRBV14 with TRBJ1-3; unclear D gene. The CDR3 spans 12 residues. The germline V and J ends were trimmed by 0 bases and 9 bases, with 6 bases remaining between them. Germline V lookup: CDR1 SGHDN, CDR2 FVKESK. CDR3 residues: CASSQDHVTIYF. CDR3 DNA: TGTGCCAGCAGCCAAGATCACGTCACCATATATTTT.

The V gene is TRBV6-1, the J gene TRBJ2-7, with D uncertain. The CDR3 has 13 amino acids. Trimming removed 4 bases from V and 1 base from J, with 8 bases in between. The V gene's germline CDR1 is MNHNS and CDR2 SASEGT. The CDR3 loop is CASSVEESYEQYF. The CDR3 DNA reads as TGTGCCAGCAGTGTAGAGGAGTCCTACGAGCAGTACTTC.

V and J are TRBV6-5 and TRBJ2-7, with D maybe TRBD1 (5 bases). The CDR3 contains 11 residues. The V and J ends lost 6 bases and 6 bases respectively, with 9 bases between them. The germline V gene encodes CDR1 MNHEY and CDR2 SVGAGI. CDR3 amino acids: CASSKGPEQYF. The CDR3 DNA follows: TGTGCCAGCAGCAAGGGGCCCGAGCAGTACTTC.

This rearrangement joins TRBV28 to TRBJ2-2; 13 nucleotides align to TRBD2. J gave up 8 bases and V 2 bases, and 8 bases lay outside the gene matches. The CDR3 length is 17 residues. Looked up from germline, CDR1 is MDHEN and CDR2 is SYDVKM. The CDR3 DNA is TGTGCCAGCAGTTTAGTGAGGACTAGCGGGAGCTCGGGGGAGCTGTTTTTT. Its protein product is CASSLVRTSGSSGELFF.

J is TRBJ1-2 and V is TRBV7-9; 8 bases align to TRBD1. Germline V gene sequence: CDR1 SEHNR, CDR2 FQNEAQ (reference sequence). Unmatched junction bases numbered 12, after V lost 5 bases and J lost 4 bases. The CDR3 contains 16 residues. CDR3 loop: CASSHNQGAVGYGYTF. The CDR3 bases are TGTGCCAGCAGCCATAACCAGGGGGCTGTCGGCTATGGCTACACCTTC.

CDR3 DNA: TGTGCCAGCAGACCAGTTAGGGGATTCGGGGGCTACACCTTC. Its protein is CASRPVRGFGGYTF. The J gene is TRBJ1-2, the V gene TRBV11-2, with D maybe TRBD1 (5 bases). V was pared by 6 bases and J by 8 bases, with 19 bases between. This CDR3 has 14 residues. Germline loops: CDR1 SGHAT, CDR2 FQNNGV.

This sequence joins TRBV30 and TRBJ2-1; 7 bases are a match to TRBD2. With 0 bases clipped from V and 3 bases from J, the junction kept 8 bases outside the gene matches. This CDR3 has 16 residues. In germline, CDR1 is GTSNPN, CDR2 SVGIG (reference sequence). The CDR3: CAWSVSEASGYNEQFF. Here the CDR3 DNA reads TGTGCCTGGAGTGTAAGTGAGGCTAGCGGCTACAATGAGCAGTTCTTC.

This clone has only a few counts. The rearrangement links TRBV5-8 to TRBJ2-6, with TRBD2 as a possible D gene (5 bases). The germline V gene encodes CDR1 SGHTS and CDR2 YDEGEE. V was clipped by 3 bases and J by 3 bases, with 10 bases between them. The CDR3 length is 15 residues. CDR3 nucleotide sequence: TGTGCCAGCAGCTACGAGGGCCTTGGGGCCAACGTCCTGACTTTC. This codes for CASSYEGLGANVLTF.

The rearrangement uses TRBV29-1 and TRBJ1-2; D is unresolved. The germline V and J ends were trimmed by 6 bases and 6 bases, with 5 bases remaining between them. The germline V gene has CDR1 SQVTM and CDR2 ANQGSEA. The CDR3 consists of 9 residues. CDR3 protein: CSVGDGYTF. The CDR3 nucleotides are TGCAGCGTCGGAGATGGCTACACCTTC. The variable domain in full, with the rest retrieved from reference TRBV29-1 and TRBJ1-2, is SAVISQKPSRDICQRGTSLTIQCQVDSQVTMMFWYRQQPGQSLTLIATANQGSEATYESGFVIDKFPISRPNLTFSTLTVSNMSPEDSSIYLCSVGDGYTFGSGTRLTVV.

This clone occurred once. The chain couples TRBV5-1 to TRBJ1-2; 7 nucleotides align to TRBD1. This CDR3 contains 12 residues. V lost 2 bases, J lost 5 bases, and 0 bases stayed unmatched. The germline V gene encodes CDR1 SGHRS and CDR2 YFSETQ. CDR3 sequence reads: CASSLQGYGYTF. The CDR3 DNA follows: TGCGCCAGCAGCTTACAGGGGTATGGCTACACCTTC.

The chain joins TRBV2 to TRBJ2-7; no reliable D call. V was trimmed by 3 bases and J by 4 bases, leaving 7 bases between them. The CDR3 covers 12 residues. Germline CDR1 reads SNHLY; CDR2 reads FYNNEI. This CDR3 is CASSEQDYEQYF. DNA for the CDR3: TGTGCCAGCAGTGAGCAGGATTACGAGCAGTACTTC.

This chain's CDR3 is CASSTIGGRSNQPQHF. The CDR3 DNA reads TGCGCCAGCAGCACAATAGGGGGACGTAGCAATCAGCCCCAGCATTTT. V usage is TRBV4-1 and J usage is TRBJ1-5; D may be TRBD1 (6 bases). Between the trimmed V and J ends, which lost 5 bases and 0 bases, there was a span of 14 bases. The CDR3 totals 16 residues. Germline V CDR1 and CDR2: MGHRA, YSYEKL.